What follows are 5 T cell receptor beta chains derived from one specimen sequenced in a study of memory CD4+ T cells and cytomegalovirus serostatus (dated by TCRdb to about 2019). Single viable CD3+CD4+CD8-CD45RO+ cells were sorted as memory CD4+ T cells on a FACSAria II. The receptor library was made with the immunoSEQ multiplex PCR assay. Held by TCRdb, this immuneACCESS table contains in-frame sequences only and omits some clones. Under half of the omission traces to an unresolved V gene where checked; the cause of the rest is unknown. The sample profile shows fewer than 90,000 clones; 75% to 85% of them were found once. Clones ranked in the top ten supply around 2.6% of the sample. Sequenced material: memory CD4+ T cells from blood. Every receptor here comes from an adult in good health and CMV-seropositive.

The V call is TRBV15, the J call TRBJ1-4; D is undetermined. The CDR3 spans 16 residues. Germline CDR1 is LNHNV and CDR2 is YYDKDF (reference sequence). V lost 0 bases and J lost 6, with 14 bases in between. The CDR3 bases are TGTGCCACCAGCAGAGATCAAGGAATAGGAGATGAAAAACTGTTTTTT. This sequence encodes CATSRDQGIGDEKLFF.

The V gene is TRBV11-2, the J gene TRBJ2-7; D gene unclear. The CDR3 extends over 14 amino acids. Germline V lookup: CDR1 SGHAT, CDR2 FQNNGV. Trimming left V 6 bases short and J 1 base short, with 13 bases between. The CDR3: CASSSRQASYEQYF. The CDR3 nucleotides read TGTGCCAGCAGTTCCCGACAAGCTTCCTACGAGCAGTACTTC.

Note on this clone: The sample carries other DNA sequences with the same CDR3. J is TRBJ1-4 and V is TRBV7-2, with 7 bases identical to TRBD1. The length of the CDR3 is 15 residues. Unmatched junction bases numbered 1, after V lost 1 base and J lost 2 bases. CDR1 and CDR2 from the germline V gene are SGHTA and FQGNSA. This CDR3 reads CASSLEGATNEKLFF. The CDR3 DNA follows: TGTGCCAGCAGCTTAGAGGGGGCTACTAATGAAAAACTGTTTTTT.

The chain joins TRBV12-5 to TRBJ2-7; 10 bases align to TRBD2. The V gene's germline CDR1 is LGHNT and CDR2 FRNRAP. Unmatched junction bases numbered 7, after V lost 8 bases and J lost 3 bases. This CDR3 has 14 residues. The CDR3 reads CASSSGRASYEQYV. The CDR3 DNA follows: TGTGCTAGTTCCAGCGGGAGGGCCAGCTACGAGCAGTACGTC.

The chain links TRBV18 to TRBJ2-3; D is unclear. V was trimmed by 3 bases and J by 6 bases, leaving 19 bases between them. Germline V lookup: CDR1 KGHSH, CDR2 LQKENI. The CDR3 is made up of 16 amino acids. As DNA, the CDR3 is TGTGCCAGCTCACCCCTGACCAGGCCAGGTTTGGATACGCAGTATTTT. Translated: CASSPLTRPGLDTQYF.